One and the same sample provided the 27 T cell receptor beta chains below, sequenced in a study of human T cells and chemical hapten exposure. The sample's time point: patch test 3, about 24 weeks after DPC sensitization. Treatment indicated: therapeutic diphenylcyclopropenone sensitization with weekly scalp DPC. TCRdb independently ran MiXCR on the RACE reads; one entry per CDR3 protein. The data show more than 95,000 distinct CDR3 sequences, roughly a quarter seen once. The sequencing used whole blood, collected in connection with sensitization to the hapten diphenylcyclopropenone (DPC). These receptors came from a man aged 35-49 years with alopecia areata. Some clones in this sample may be carry-over from other donors' samples.

The CDR3 protein is CASSPPDRNTEAFF. CDR3 nucleotides: TGTGCCAGCAGTCCCCCGGACAGGAACACTGAAGCTTTCTTT. The J gene is TRBJ1-1, the V gene TRBV12-3 or TRBV12-4; maybe TRBD1 (6 bases). The length of the CDR3 is 14 residues. The V and J ends lost 5 bases and 1 base respectively, with 11 bases between them.

The chain carries TRBV10-3 and TRBJ2-3; the match to TRBD2 covers 8 bases. The ends lost 6 bases at V and 3 bases at J; junction bases unmatched: 14. Germline V gene sequence: CDR1 ENHRY, CDR2 SYGVKD. The CDR3 runs 17 residues. CDR3 in DNA: TGTGCCATCAGCCAAGATCGAAGCGGGAGTAGTACAGATACGCAGTATTTT. It specifies CAISQDRSGSSTDTQYF.

The table lists this clonotype with a few counts. V gene TRBV5-1 combines with J gene TRBJ2-6, with 8 bases aligning to TRBD1. The CDR3 is 19 amino acids. Trimming cost V 4 bases and J 0 bases; bases outside gene matches: 12. CDR1 is SGHRS, CDR2 YFSETQ, per germline. The CDR3: CASSTGTGGGGSGANVLTF. CDR3 nucleotides: TGCGCCAGCAGCACCGGAACAGGGGGAGGTGGCTCTGGGGCCAACGTCCTGACTTTC. Variable domain in full (rest from reference TRBV5-1 and TRBJ2-6): KAGVTQTPRYLIKTRGQQVTLSCSPISGHRSVSWYQQTPGQGLQFLFEYFSETQRNKGNFPGRFSGRQFSNSRSEMNVSTLELGDSALYLCASSTGTGGGGSGANVLTFGAGSRLTVL.

The chain couples TRBV11-2 to TRBJ2-3; 9 nucleotides agree with TRBD2. This CDR3 is built from 15 residues. V dropped 4 bases and J dropped 4; count of bases not matched to a gene: 6. Germline V gene sequence: CDR1 SGHAT, CDR2 FQNNGV. The chain's CDR3 is CASSSGGRGADTQYF. Here the CDR3 DNA reads TGTGCCAGCAGCTCAGGCGGGAGGGGCGCAGATACGCAGTATTTT.

This clonotype turned up a few times. The chain recombines TRBV7-2 with TRBJ1-6, with TRBD1 as a possible D gene (5 bases). Germline V gene sequence: CDR1 SGHTA, CDR2 FQGNSA. The length of the CDR3 is 15 residues. V gave up 6 bases and J gave up 5 bases, with 14 bases separating them. CDR3 in DNA: TGTGCCAGCAGTTACCGACAGACAAATAATTCACCCCTCCACTTT. It encodes CASSYRQTNNSPLHF. Supplemented by reference TRBV7-2 and TRBJ1-6, the full variable domain reads GAGVSQSPSNKVTEKGKDVELRCDPISGHTALYWYRQSLGQGLEFLIYFQGNSAPDKSGLPSDRFSAERTGGSVSTLTIQRTQQEDSAVYLCASSYRQTNNSPLHFGNGTRLTVT.

This clonotype was detected a few times. The chain couples TRBV28 to TRBJ2-7; D gene unclear. The ends were cut back, 5 bases at V and 3 bases at J, with 11 bases in the middle. This CDR3 has 13 residues. Looked up from germline, CDR1 is MDHEN and CDR2 is SYDVKM. The CDR3 bases are TGTGCCAGCAGTCCGGGTTCCATCTACGAGCAGTACTTC. Translated, it gives CASSPGSIYEQYF.

This clonotype has a handful of counts. J is TRBJ2-3 and V is TRBV18; 8 bases are shared with TRBD1. V gave up 5 bases and J gave up 0 bases; unmatched junction bases: 4. Germline values: CDR1 KGHSH, CDR2 LQKENI. This CDR3 has 15 residues. The CDR3 DNA reads as TGTGCCAGCTCAGAGACAGGGGCAAGCACAGATACGCAGTATTTT. The encoded protein is CASSETGASTDTQYF.

CDR3 nucleotides: TGCGCCAGCAGTGTGTCTGGGGGCACTGAAGCTTTCTTT. It translates to CASSVSGGTEAFF. This rearrangement joins TRBV10-2 to TRBJ1-1; D may be TRBD1 (5 bases). The CDR3 sequence is 13 residues long. Trimming left V 4 bases short and J 4 bases short, with 10 bases between. The germline V gene has CDR1 WSHSY and CDR2 SAAADI.

The rearrangement joins TRBV4-1 to TRBJ2-2, with D possibly matching TRBD2 (5 bases). Trimming stripped 3 bases from V and 0 bases from J, with 17 bases between. The length of the CDR3 is 18 residues. Germline V lookup: CDR1 MGHRA, CDR2 YSYEKL. CDR3 bases: TGCGCCAGCAGCCAGGACTGGCTCCAATGGGCGAACACCGGGGAGCTGTTTTTT. Residues: CASSQDWLQWANTGELFF.

This clonotype was observed at least ten times. This chain uses TRBV4-3 with TRBJ1-2; D not resolved. The CDR3 consists of 15 residues. The germline V gene encodes CDR1 LGHNA and CDR2 YSLEER. The V end was cut by 0 bases, the J end by 4 bases, with 12 bases between. DNA for the CDR3: TGCGCCAGCAGCCAAGACCGAGCAGTACGCTATGGCTACACCTTC. Translated: CASSQDRAVRYGYTF.

This chain uses TRBV30 with TRBJ1-1, with a possible D match to TRBD1 (6 bases). Trimming shortened V by 3 bases and J by 0 bases, and 11 bases separated the two germline ends. Germline CDR1 GTSNPN, CDR2 SVGIG (reference sequence). The CDR3 loop spans 14 amino acids. CDR3 coding DNA: TGTGCCTGGAGAGGACAGATTATGAACACTGAAGCTTTCTTT. This codes for CAWRGQIMNTEAFF.

The chain employs TRBV20-1 and TRBJ2-1; D might be TRBD2 (6 bases). Deletions cut 0 bases from V and 0 bases from J, with 9 bases between. The CDR3 is 15 amino acids. Germline V gives CDR1 DFQATT, CDR2 SNEGSKA (reference sequence). CDR3: CSARDPGDSYNEQFF. DNA for the CDR3: TGCAGTGCTAGAGACCCGGGAGACTCCTACAATGAGCAGTTCTTC.

The V and J genes are TRBV15 and TRBJ2-5; 7 bases fit TRBD2. From germline, CDR1 is LNHNV and CDR2 YYDKDF (reference sequence). This CDR3 has 13 residues. V lost 4 bases, J lost 5 bases, and 4 bases stayed unmatched. CDR3 DNA: TGTGCCACCAGCATGGACGGGAGGGAGACCCAGTACTTC. It translates to CATSMDGRETQYF.

This clonotype was recorded a few times. The chain uses TRBV11-2 and TRBJ1-1; D remains unclear. The germline V gene has CDR1 SGHAT and CDR2 FQNNGV. The CDR3 sequence is 13 residues long. V was pared by 0 bases and J by 8 bases, with 10 bases between. The CDR3 loop reads CASSLERKSEAFF. The CDR3, as DNA: TGTGCCAGCAGCTTAGAACGAAAATCGGAAGCTTTCTTT.

The chain couples TRBV7-2 to TRBJ2-3; perhaps TRBD2 as D (6 bases). The germline CDR1 and CDR2 sequences are SGHTA and FQGNSA. The germline V and J ends were trimmed by 5 bases and 7 bases, with 16 bases remaining between them. This CDR3 has 14 amino acids. DNA of the CDR3: TGTGCCAGCAGCCGTTCTAGCGACAAGAATACGCAGTATTTT. Protein: CASSRSSDKNTQYF.

This chain links TRBV13 with TRBJ2-7; 13 nucleotides line up with TRBD2. V shed 5 bases and J 2 bases; nucleotides not matched to a gene: 9. In germline, CDR1 is PRHDT, CDR2 FYEKMQ (reference sequence). The CDR3 length is 17 residues. The CDR3 protein is CASSPTPGTSGTYEQYF. CDR3 DNA: TGTGCCAGCAGCCCAACACCCGGGACTAGCGGGACCTACGAGCAGTACTTC. The full variable domain, completed using reference TRBV13 and TRBJ2-7, is AAGVIQSPRHLIKEKRETATLKCYPIPRHDTVYWYQQGPGQDPQFLISFYEKMQSDKGSIPDRFSAQQFSDYHSELNMSSLELGDSALYFCASSPTPGTSGTYEQYFGPGTRLTVT.

With regard to this clonotype: The CDR3 carries no conserved terminal phenylalanine or tryptophan, so it likely arises from a read error. Because the CDR3's place on the DNA is in doubt, the DNA is left out and the CDR3 is given as listed by TCRdb. The J gene is TRBJ2-7, the V gene TRBV11-1; TRBD1, as called in the table, went unchecked against the DNA. The germline gives CDR1 SGHAT, CDR2 FQDESV (reference sequence). A total of 11 residues make up the CDR3, ends included. CDR3 region: CASSLVEGTGL.

This chain connects TRBV20-1 to TRBJ2-7; D may be TRBD1 (5 bases). The length of the CDR3 is 13 residues. Trimming shortened V by 3 bases and J by 2 bases, and 11 bases separated the two germline ends. Germline lookup yields CDR1 DFQATT and CDR2 SNEGSKA (reference sequence). The CDR3 sequence is CSARHDSPYEQYF. The CDR3 DNA reads TGCAGTGCTAGGCACGACAGCCCCTACGAGCAGTACTTC.

This clonotype was picked up many times. V usage is TRBV4-2 and J usage is TRBJ2-7, with 8 bases that match TRBD1. The CDR3 loop spans 15 amino acids. Trimming removed 1 base from V and 4 bases from J; junction bases left unmatched: 6. Germline loops: CDR1 LGHNA, CDR2 YNFKEQ. CDR3 region: CASSQAAGGAYEQYF. CDR3 DNA sequence: TGTGCCAGCAGCCAAGCGGCAGGGGGCGCGTACGAGCAGTACTTC.

The chain joins TRBV2 to TRBJ2-1; 9 bases match TRBD1. Trimming cost V 0 bases and J 6 bases; bases outside gene matches: 15. This CDR3 region has 19 residues. Germline V gives CDR1 SNHLY, CDR2 FYNNEI. The CDR3 bases are TGTGCCAGCAGTGAAGCGCATGTCCCCGGGACAGGGATCCGCAATGAGCAGTTCTTC. Translating it yields CASSEAHVPGTGIRNEQFF.

The chain links TRBV12-3 or TRBV12-4 to TRBJ2-5; TRBD1 is a possible D gene (5 bases). The CDR3 loop spans 12 amino acids. V was pared by 10 bases and J by 3 bases, with 12 bases between. The CDR3 nucleotides read TGTGCCACCACGGGCAGGGAAGAGACCCAGTACTTC. This encodes CATTGREETQYF.

The chain couples TRBV6-5 to TRBJ1-4; the match to TRBD1 covers 8 bases. The germline gives CDR1 MNHEY, CDR2 SVGAGI. This CDR3 has 14 residues. V gave up 6 bases and J gave up 8 bases; unmatched junction bases: 8. CDR3 in DNA: TGTGCCAGCAGCCGCAGGGGGCCTAGAGAAAAACTGTTTTTT. It translates to CASSRRGPREKLFF.

CDR3 nucleotides: TGCGCCAGCAGCCAAGTACAGGGCCCCTATGGCTACACCTTC. Protein: CASSQVQGPYGYTF. V gene TRBV4-1 combines with J gene TRBJ1-2; D perhaps matches TRBD1 (6 bases). Trimming shortened V by 1 base and J by 4 bases, and 10 bases separated the two germline ends. The CDR3 length is 14 residues. CDR1 is MGHRA and CDR2 is YSYEKL in the germline V gene.

The table lists this clonotype with a few counts. The rearrangement joins TRBV18 to TRBJ1-1; D is ambiguous. Germline V gives CDR1 KGHSH, CDR2 LQKENI. V was cut by 2 bases and J by 0 bases, with 13 bases left in between. The CDR3 is 16 residues long. The CDR3 DNA follows: TGTGCCAGCTCACCAGATGGACGGGTGATGAACACTGAAGCTTTCTTT. Its translation is CASSPDGRVMNTEAFF.

The chain recombines TRBV4-3 with TRBJ1-5, with a tentative D call TRBD1 (6 bases). Trimming took off 0 bases at V and 2 bases at J, with 11 bases between the two ends. The CDR3 is 16 amino acids. Germline V gene sequence: CDR1 LGHNA, CDR2 YSLEER. The CDR3 DNA sequence: TGCGCCAGCAGCCAAGATCGTGGACAGTGCAATCAGCCCCAGCATTTT. Its protein is CASSQDRGQCNQPQHF.

This clonotype was counted only a few times. The gene calls are TRBV19 and TRBJ2-7, with TRBD1 matching 7 bases. This CDR3 has 13 residues. V lost 6 bases and J lost 4; bases outside the gene matches: 6. The germline CDR1 and CDR2 sequences are LNHDA and SQIVND (reference sequence). The CDR3 nucleotides read TGTGCCAGTAGCCTGACAGGGCCATACGAGCAGTACTTC. Its translation is CASSLTGPYEQYF.

The rearrangement joins TRBV27 to TRBJ2-7; D assignment may be TRBD1 or TRBD2 (6 bases each). V dropped 0 bases and J dropped 3 bases, with 15 bases sitting between them. Germline V CDR1 and CDR2: MNHEY, SMNVEV (reference sequence). CDR3 length equals 16 residues. The CDR3 coding sequence is TGTGCCAGCAGTTTATCAGGGGGGCCGGGAGACTACGAGCAGTACTTC. This translates into CASSLSGGPGDYEQYF.